The 20 T cell receptor beta chains below come from one sample, sequenced in a study of T-cell reconstitution after alpha-beta-depleted transplantation in children. Unique molecular identifiers featured in how the TCRbeta library was prepared. TCRdb ran MiXCR on the PCR reads and lists one entry per CDR3 protein. The profile shows fewer than 150,000 distinct CDR3 sequences, more than 9.5% of them singletons. Sequenced here: PBMCs, mostly from graft donor cells, sampled 180 days after TCRalphabeta/CD19-depleted stem cell transplant. The receptors were sampled from a girl less than two years old who had a stem cell transplant for combined immunodeficiency, so the T cells may come from the graft donor.

This chain uses TRBV10-3 with TRBJ2-7; 7 bases fit TRBD2. Germline CDR1 ENHRY, CDR2 SYGVKD. V lost 0 bases to trimming and J lost 4 bases; unmatched junction nucleotides: 6. The CDR3 is made up of 15 amino acids. The CDR3 coding sequence is TGTGCCATCAGTGAGTCCGTAGCGGGTACTTACGAGCAGTACTTC. It encodes CAISESVAGTYEQYF.

This sequence joins TRBV12-3 or TRBV12-4 and TRBJ2-7; a possible D gene is TRBD1 (6 bases). The CDR3 loop spans 14 amino acids. V was pared by 5 bases and J by 1 base, with 12 bases between. In DNA, the CDR3 is TGTGCCAGCAGTCACAGGGCCTCGTCCTACGAGCAGTACTTC. This sequence encodes CASSHRASSYEQYF.

Only a few counts were recorded for this clonotype. The chain uses TRBV5-1 and TRBJ2-3; D is possibly TRBD1 or TRBD2 (7 bases each). CDR1 SGHRS and CDR2 YFSETQ come from the germline V gene. This CDR3 is 18 amino acids long. The V end lost 4 bases, the J end lost 2 bases, and 23 bases lay between the germline ends. The CDR3 coding sequence is TGCGCCAGCAGCAAGGGAGGGGGGCCAGGGGGGCCCACAGATACGCAGTATTTT. This codes for CASSKGGGPGGPTDTQYF.

In its sample, this clonotype was seen a few times. The rearrangement uses TRBV10-3 and TRBJ2-1, with a tentative D call TRBD1 (6 bases). V lost 7 bases to trimming and J lost 4 bases, with 11 bases between them. Germline CDR1 and CDR2: ENHRY and SYGVKD. This CDR3 is 13 amino acids long. The CDR3 DNA follows: TGTGCCATCAAGGGGGAGCCTTACAATGAGCAGTTCTTC. Its protein is CAIKGEPYNEQFF.

This sequence joins TRBV6-5 and TRBJ2-7; unclear D gene. CDR1 MNHEY and CDR2 SVGAGI come from the germline V gene. The CDR3 is 15 residues long. The V end was cut by 0 bases, the J end by 0 bases, with 9 bases between. The CDR3 DNA sequence: TGTGCCAGCAGTTACTCGTTCACAGTCTCCTACGAGCAGTACTTC. As protein: CASSYSFTVSYEQYF.

The chain couples TRBV20-1 to TRBJ2-2; D not certain. The CDR3 totals 13 residues. V was cut by 1 base and J by 4 bases, with 7 bases left in between. The germline V gene encodes CDR1 DFQATT and CDR2 SNEGSKA (reference sequence). The CDR3: CSARVLLTGELFF. CDR3 coding DNA: TGCAGTGCTAGAGTCCTGCTCACCGGGGAGCTGTTTTTT.

This clonotype appeared a few times. This rearrangement joins TRBV20-1 to TRBJ1-5; TRBD1 might be the D (5 bases). CDR1 DFQATT and CDR2 SNEGSKA come from the germline V gene (reference sequence). Trimming took off 2 bases at V and 4 bases at J, with 30 bases between the two ends. The CDR3 extends over 20 amino acids. CDR3 sequence (DNA): TGCAGTGCTAGACCCCTCGGGAGTTGGCAGGGTTCGATACCTAATCAGCCCCAGCATTTT. Its translation is CSARPLGSWQGSIPNQPQHF.

The chain combines TRBV20-1 with TRBJ2-6, with 7 bases that match TRBD1. From germline, CDR1 is DFQATT and CDR2 SNEGSKA (reference sequence). J was trimmed by 4 bases and V by 6 bases; bases with no gene match: 12. The CDR3 contains 16 residues. This CDR3 is CSASTGKLGGANVLTF. CDR3 DNA: TGCAGTGCGTCGACAGGGAAATTGGGAGGGGCCAACGTCCTGACTTTC.

This clonotype showed up just a few times. The genes are TRBV7-3 and TRBJ2-1; 11 bases fit TRBD2. The ends lost 2 bases at V and 4 bases at J; junction bases unmatched: 7. The CDR3 loop spans 17 amino acids. Per the germline V gene, CDR1 is SGHTA and CDR2 is FQGTGA. CDR3 residues: CASSLVPLAGAYNEQFF. The DNA of the CDR3 is TGTGCCAGCAGCTTAGTCCCACTAGCGGGAGCGTACAATGAGCAGTTCTTC.

The rearrangement joins TRBV5-1 to TRBJ2-2; unclear D gene. CDR1 SGHRS and CDR2 YFSETQ come from the germline V gene. The CDR3 extends over 17 amino acids. V lost 4 bases and J 0 bases, leaving 16 bases between the germline ends. The CDR3 bases are TGCGCCAGCAGCCAAAACCCGACGGTTGCGAACACCGGGGAGCTGTTTTTT. It translates to CASSQNPTVANTGELFF.

This clonotype was seen a few times. The chain couples TRBV20-1 to TRBJ2-7; TRBD2 matches 11 bases. Germline CDR1 DFQATT, CDR2 SNEGSKA (reference sequence). Trimming cost V 0 bases and J 1 base; bases outside gene matches: 2. The CDR3 runs to 15 residues. The CDR3 sequence: CSARDRLAGSYEQYF. As DNA, the CDR3 is TGCAGTGCTAGAGACAGACTAGCGGGATCCTACGAGCAGTACTTC.

This chain connects TRBV4-2 to TRBJ2-7, with 15 bases matching TRBD2. With V trimmed by 10 bases and J by 5 bases, 9 bases remained unmatched. The CDR3 length is 15 residues. Per germline, CDR1 LGHNA and CDR2 YNFKEQ. CDR3 DNA: TGTGCCATGGGATCGGGGACTAGCGGGAGGAACGAGCAGTACTTC. Translated: CAMGSGTSGRNEQYF.

This clonotype has at least ten counts. The rearrangement links TRBV5-1 to TRBJ2-2, with unresolved D. CDR3 length equals 14 residues. V gave up 0 bases and J gave up 5 bases, with 8 bases separating them. CDR1 and CDR2 from the germline V gene are SGHRS and YFSETQ. CDR3 nucleotide sequence: TGCGCCAGCAGCTTGGAAGCCACTACCGGGGAGCTGTTTTTT. It encodes CASSLEATTGELFF.

This chain links TRBV7-6 with TRBJ2-1; D possibly corresponds to TRBD1 (5 bases). The CDR3 covers 15 residues. CDR1 is SGHVS and CDR2 is FNYEAQ in the germline V gene. The ends were cut back, 6 bases at V and 5 bases at J, with 17 bases in the middle. The chain's CDR3 is CASSIIGALNNEQFF. In DNA form, the CDR3 reads TGTGCCAGCAGTATAATTGGGGCCCTTAACAATGAGCAGTTCTTC.

The chain links TRBV20-1 to TRBJ2-5; D possibly matches TRBD1 or TRBD2 (5 bases each). This CDR3 spans 17 amino acids. Germline V gives CDR1 DFQATT, CDR2 SNEGSKA (reference sequence). V was shortened by 4 bases and J by 7 bases, with 28 bases between the two germline ends. DNA for the CDR3: TGCAGTGCTATCCGGGACCCTTTGTTAGCATTCGGGCGGACCCAGTACTTC. It specifies CSAIRDPLLAFGRTQYF.

The gene calls are TRBV5-1 and TRBJ2-7; possibly TRBD1 or TRBD2 for D (5 bases each). V lost 4 bases and J lost 4, with 18 bases in between. This CDR3 comprises 15 residues. Germline lookup yields CDR1 SGHRS and CDR2 YFSETQ. CDR3 protein: CASSPGPQGYYEQYF. As DNA, the CDR3 is TGCGCCAGCAGCCCGGGACCCCAGGGATATTACGAGCAGTACTTC.

This clonotype was detected only a few times. The gene calls are TRBV12-3 or TRBV12-4 and TRBJ1-4; 8 bases fit TRBD1. This CDR3 comprises 17 residues. V was pared by 2 bases and J by 13 bases, with 18 bases of the junction left unmatched. The CDR3 nucleotides are TGTGCCAGCAGTTTATCCCAGGGGGCGACCGGTTTGAGGAGACTGTTTTTT. This sequence encodes CASSLSQGATGLRRLFF.

This clonotype has a handful of counts. The rearrangement uses TRBV7-6 and TRBJ2-3, with TRBD1 as a possible D gene (5 bases). The CDR3 has 15 amino acids. With 1 base removed from V and 2 bases from J, the gap between germline ends came to 10 bases. The germline V gene encodes CDR1 SGHVS and CDR2 FNYEAQ. The CDR3 protein is CASSLGGRATDTQYF. The CDR3 nucleotides read TGTGCCAGCAGCTTAGGGGGCAGAGCCACAGATACGCAGTATTTT.

This clonotype was detected many times. V is TRBV7-2 and J is TRBJ2-3; perhaps TRBD1 as D (5 bases). CDR1 and CDR2 from the germline V gene are SGHTA and FQGNSA. The CDR3 covers 14 residues. V lost 3 bases and J 2 bases, leaving 9 bases between the germline ends. In DNA, the CDR3 is TGTGCCAGCAGCTTTAGCAGGGACACAGATACGCAGTATTTT. Translated, it gives CASSFSRDTDTQYF.

The chain carries TRBV27 and TRBJ1-4; possibly TRBD1 for D (6 bases). Germline V gene sequence: CDR1 MNHEY, CDR2 SMNVEV (reference sequence). V was trimmed by 3 bases and J by 12 bases, leaving 17 bases between them. CDR3 size: 14 residues. As DNA, the CDR3 is TGTGCCAGCAGTTTGAAGGCAGGGGCAGTGGAACTGTTTTTT. Residues: CASSLKAGAVELFF.